This is a list of T cell receptor beta chains from one sample in a study of Graves' ophthalmopathy and Graves' hyperthyroidism. TCRdb re-analysed the multiplex PCR reads in MiXCR, keeping a single row per CDR3 protein. The sample contains 150,000 or so distinct CDR3 sequences, approximately 40% of which appear only once. Source material: peripheral blood. The receptors here all came from a man aged 25-40 years with Graves' ophthalmopathy. Each CDR3 is given with its conserved first and last residue. The order of the fields is CDR3 length, J gene, clone size, V gene, D gene, CDR3 protein, CDR3 DNA. The D gene is left open where the match is weak. Not all rows give a size; the values are once, few, many and, for expanded clones, a class.

>15|TRBJ1-5|few|TRBV13|-
CASSGAGAANQPQHF
TGTGCCAGCAGTGGGGCAGGGGCGGCCAATCAGCCCCAGCATTTT
>17|TRBJ2-2|many|TRBV6-2/TRBV6-3|-
CASTSIRLARFTGELFF
TGTGCCAGCACCTCCATCCGGCTAGCGAGGTTTACCGGGGAGCTGTTTTTT
>13|TRBJ2-5|-|TRBV7-2|-
CASSLSNQETQYF
TGTGCCAGCAGCTTGTCTAATCAAGAGACCCAGTACTTC
>17|TRBJ2-7|-|TRBV7-8|TRBD1
CASSLVLWGQGSYEQYF
TGTGCCAGCAGCTTAGTATTATGGGGACAGGGTTCCTACGAGCAGTACTTC
>13|TRBJ2-7|-|TRBV25-1|-
CASSKNGGYQQYF
TGTGCCAGCAGTAAAAACGGCGGCTACCAGCAGTACTTC
>13|TRBJ1-1|many|TRBV7-2|-
CASSSSMDTEAFF
TGTGCCAGCAGCTCAAGTATGGACACTGAAGCTTTCTTT
>15|TRBJ1-2|-|TRBV20-1|TRBD1
CSARADRDFNYGYTF
TGCAGTGCTAGAGCCGACAGGGACTTTAACTATGGCTACACCTTC
>17|TRBJ2-7|-|TRBV15|TRBD2
CATSRDQLLAAPYEQYF
TGTGCCACCAGCAGAGATCAATTGCTAGCGGCACCTTACGAGCAGTACTTC
>13|TRBJ2-5|many|TRBV19|TRBD1
CASTPTGKETQYF
TGTGCCAGTACCCCGACAGGGAAAGAGACCCAGTACTTC
>14|TRBJ2-7|many|TRBV2|-
CASSEADHSYEQYF
TGTGCCAGCAGTGAAGCTGATCACTCCTACGAGCAGTACTTC
>17|TRBJ2-5|-|TRBV28|TRBD2
CASSQGLAGIPAETQYF
TGTGCCAGCAGCCAAGGGCTAGCGGGGATCCCCGCGGAGACCCAGTACTTC
>17|TRBJ1-5|-|TRBV4-2|-
CASSQIRAGIINQPQHF
TGTGCCAGCAGCCAGATCAGGGCAGGAATAATAAATCAGCCCCAGCATTTT
>14|TRBJ2-7|-|TRBV7-3|-
CASTISMKTYEQYF
TGTGCCAGCACCATATCGATGAAAACCTACGAGCAGTACTTC
>13|TRBJ2-5|-|TRBV28|-
CASSFISGDFRNF
TGTGCCAGCAGTTTTATATCAGGGGACTTCCGGAACTTC
>12|TRBJ1-2|-|TRBV28|-
CASKQPVSGYTF
TGTGCCAGCAAACAGCCTGTATCGGGCTACACCTTC
>13|TRBJ2-2|-|TRBV28|TRBD2
CASLGLNTGELFF
TGTGCCAGCTTGGGACTAAACACCGGGGAGCTGTTTTTT
>13|TRBJ2-7|-|TRBV7-2|TRBD1
CASSPRQGREQYF
TGTGCCAGCAGCCCACGACAGGGGCGCGAGCAGTACTTC
>13|TRBJ1-2|-|TRBV7-8|TRBD1
CASSSPGGRGYTF
TGTGCCAGCAGCTCTCCAGGGGGACGCGGCTACACCTTC
>19|TRBJ2-5|-|TRBV4-3|-
CASSPTSQTAYSLGETQYF
TGCGCCAGCAGCCCGACTAGTCAGACTGCCTATAGTTTAGGAGAGACCCAGTACTTC
>15|TRBJ2-2|many|TRBV12-3/TRBV12-4|-
CATSGGRVNTGELFF
TGTGCCACCTCTGGGGGCCGGGTGAACACCGGGGAGCTGTTTTTT
>12|TRBJ1-1|few|TRBV12-3/TRBV12-4|TRBD1
CASSLTGFEAFF
TGTGCCAGCAGTTTGACAGGGTTTGAAGCTTTCTTT
>16|TRBJ2-2|many|TRBV6-1|TRBD2
CASREVGLAGSGELFF
TGTGCCAGCAGGGAGGTGGGTCTAGCGGGATCCGGGGAGCTGTTTTTT
>15|TRBJ1-5|many|TRBV12-3/TRBV12-4|TRBD1
CASSLRDRANQPQHF
TGTGCCAGCAGTTTAAGGGACAGGGCGAATCAGCCCCAGCATTTT
>16|TRBJ2-2|many|TRBV24-1|-
CATSDLAWGSAGELFF
TGTGCCACCAGTGATTTGGCCTGGGGATCGGCCGGGGAGCTGTTTTTT
>13|TRBJ1-1|many|TRBV19|-
CASSITGNTEAFF
TGTGCCAGTAGTATTACGGGAAACACTGAAGCTTTCTTT
>16|TRBJ2-7|many|TRBV28|-
CASSFESGPILLEQYF
TGTGCCAGCAGTTTTGAATCCGGGCCTATTTTGTTGGAGCAGTACTTC
>14|TRBJ2-7|many|TRBV20-1|TRBD2
CSATGTSGSYEQYF
TGCAGTGCTACGGGGACTAGCGGGAGCTACGAGCAGTACTTC
>14|TRBJ2-4|many|TRBV20-1|-
CSALEFVAKNIQYF
TGCAGTGCTTTGGAGTTCGTAGCCAAAAACATTCAGTACTTC
>13|TRBJ1-2|-|TRBV6-2/TRBV6-3|-
CASTDPVGYGYTF
TGTGCCAGCACCGACCCGGTGGGCTATGGCTACACCTTC
>13|TRBJ2-7|many|TRBV29-1|TRBD1
CSVEDGTVYEQYF
TGCAGCGTTGAAGATGGGACAGTCTACGAGCAGTACTTC
>14|TRBJ2-7|-|TRBV20-1|-
CSAKNYPWDYEQYF
TGCAGTGCCAAGAATTACCCCTGGGACTACGAGCAGTACTTC
>14|TRBJ2-7|many|TRBV19|TRBD1
CASSIKDRGYEQYF
TGTGCCAGTAGTATCAAAGACAGGGGCTACGAGCAGTACTTC
>13|TRBJ1-1|many|TRBV12-3/TRBV12-4|-
CASKTGGLTEAFF
TGTGCCAGCAAGACGGGGGGGCTCACTGAAGCTTTCTTT
>14|TRBJ2-7|-|TRBV12-3/TRBV12-4|TRBD2
CASSFGLGTYEQYF
TGTGCCAGCAGTTTCGGACTAGGGACCTACGAGCAGTACTTC
>15|TRBJ2-7|many|TRBV5-1|TRBD1
CASSNGQGNVDEQYF
TGCGCCAGCAGCAACGGACAGGGGAACGTGGACGAGCAGTACTTC
>12|TRBJ2-3|many|TRBV30|-
CAWQILTDTQYF
TGTGCCTGGCAGATCCTCACAGATACGCAGTATTTT
>15|TRBJ2-7|many|TRBV15|-
CATSRTGQGRYEQYF
TGTGCCACCAGCAGGACTGGGCAGGGCCGCTACGAGCAGTACTTC
>13|TRBJ2-5|many|TRBV5-1|-
CASRLGGQETQYF
TGCGCCAGCAGGTTGGGAGGTCAAGAGACCCAGTACTTC
>15|TRBJ2-5|-|TRBV6-1|-
CASSPLRREIETQYF
TGTGCCAGCAGCCCTCTGCGACGGGAGATAGAGACCCAGTACTTC
>15|TRBJ2-7|many|TRBV28|TRBD1
CASSSVGQGAHEQYF
TGTGCCAGCAGTTCTGTCGGACAGGGGGCCCACGAGCAGTACTTC
>16|TRBJ1-1|-|TRBV15|-
CATSRAGRADDTEAFF
TGTGCCACCAGCAGGGCCGGGAGGGCCGATGACACTGAAGCTTTCTTT
>15|TRBJ1-6|-|TRBV6-2/TRBV6-3|TRBD1
CASNTPGQGNSPLHF
TGTGCCAGCAATACACCCGGACAGGGGAATTCACCCCTCCACTTT
>11|TRBJ2-7|-|TRBV6-1|-
CASMEFYEQYF
TGTGCCAGCATGGAATTCTACGAGCAGTACTTC
>16|TRBJ1-1|-|TRBV28|-
CASSWGLFGVSLEAFF
TGTGCCAGCAGTTGGGGTTTATTTGGTGTTTCGCTTGAAGCTTTCTTT
>16|TRBJ2-5|-|TRBV20-1|TRBD2
CSARGPTSGNRETQYF
TGCAGTGCTAGAGGACCCACTAGCGGGAATAGAGAGACCCAGTACTTC
>16|TRBJ1-3|-|TRBV5-1|-
CASSLEPGNSENTIYF
TGCGCCAGCAGCTTGGAACCAGGGAACTCTGAAAACACCATATATTTT
>16|TRBJ1-5|many|TRBV13|-
CASSLGVGASNQPQHF
TGTGCCAGCAGCTTAGGAGTGGGCGCGAGCAATCAGCCCCAGCATTTT
>14|TRBJ2-5|many|TRBV3-1|-
CASSPRGGGETQYF
TGTGCCAGCAGCCCCCGCGGAGGGGGGGAGACCCAGTACTTC
>15|TRBJ2-2|many|TRBV28|-
CASSLWQGSTGELFF
TGTGCCAGCAGTTTATGGCAGGGAAGTACCGGGGAGCTGTTTTTT
>15|TRBJ1-2|many|TRBV7-2|-
CASSLGGQANYGYTF
TGTGCCAGCAGCTTAGGTGGGCAAGCTAACTATGGCTACACCTTC
>19|TRBJ1-1|-|TRBV27|TRBD1
CASSFAAWDRGPGGTEAFF
TGTGCCAGCAGTTTTGCCGCATGGGACAGGGGCCCCGGAGGAACTGAAGCTTTCTTT
>16|TRBJ1-2|many|TRBV6-5|-
CASSYSIPGGEGGYTF
TGTGCCAGCAGTTACTCCATACCCGGGGGGGAAGGGGGCTACACCTTC
>13|TRBJ1-1|many|TRBV30|TRBD1
CAWTGQRGTEAFF
TGTGCCTGGACGGGACAGCGGGGCACTGAAGCTTTCTTT
>16|TRBJ2-2|-|TRBV11-1|TRBD2
CASSPAGAVSTGELFF
TGTGCCAGCAGCCCCGCGGGAGCGGTTAGCACCGGGGAGCTGTTTTTT
>14|TRBJ2-7|many|TRBV13|-
CASRRGAGSYEQYF
TGTGCCAGCAGGAGGGGGGCAGGCTCCTACGAGCAGTACTTC
>16|TRBJ2-4|-|TRBV14|TRBD2
CASSSLTGTSRNIQYF
TGTGCCAGCAGCTCCCTAACCGGGACTAGCCGGAACATTCAGTACTTC
>15|TRBJ2-3|many|TRBV29-1|-
CSVEDQAAAIDTQYF
TGCAGCGTTGAAGATCAGGCAGCGGCCATAGATACGCAGTATTTT